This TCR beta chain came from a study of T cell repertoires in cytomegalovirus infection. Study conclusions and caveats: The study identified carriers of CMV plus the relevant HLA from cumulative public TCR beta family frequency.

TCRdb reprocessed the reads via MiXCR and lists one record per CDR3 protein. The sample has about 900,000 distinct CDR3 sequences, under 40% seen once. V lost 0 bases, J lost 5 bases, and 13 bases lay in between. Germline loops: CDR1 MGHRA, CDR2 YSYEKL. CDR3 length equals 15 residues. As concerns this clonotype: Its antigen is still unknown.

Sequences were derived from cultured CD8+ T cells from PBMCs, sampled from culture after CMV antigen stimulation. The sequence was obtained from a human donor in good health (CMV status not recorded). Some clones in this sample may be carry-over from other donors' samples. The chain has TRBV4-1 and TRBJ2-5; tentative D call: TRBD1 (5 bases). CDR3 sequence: CASSQDKSSGETQYF. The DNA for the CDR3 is TGCGCCAGCAGCCAAGATAAGTCCTCAGGGGAGACCCAGTACTTC.